This TCR beta chain was identified during a study of post-analysis software for immune sequencing data. Whole-study findings and limits: Controls had lower frequencies than patients of about 5 TRBV segments, which included TRBV5-6, TRBV5-1 and TRBV20-1.

CDR1 is LNHDA, CDR2 SQIVND, per germline (reference sequence). Trimming left V 7 bases short and J 8 bases short, with 17 bases between. The CDR3 totals 14 residues. A note on this clonotype: Its target is not known.

Incorporated into the TCR beta cDNA libraries were unique molecular identifiers, which served to reduce PCR and sequencing biases. One entry per CDR3 protein, called by TCRdb with MiXCR from the PCR reads. The sample consists of about 430,000 distinct CDR3 sequences, approximately 42% of them appearing once. The chain employs TRBV19 and TRBJ1-4; tentative D call: TRBD1 (5 bases). The clonotype comes from a girl aged 2 to 10 with multiple sclerosis. What was sequenced was blood. The CDR3 DNA reads TGTGCCAGTACCTTGAGGCAGGGCGGCGAAAAACTGTTTTTT. Amino acid sequence: CASTLRQGGEKLFF.